The 11 T cell receptor beta chains given below trace back to one sample, sequenced in a study of cytomegalovirus exposure and HLA in healthy donors. Assay used: immunoSEQ multiplex PCR; TCRdb lists only in-frame clones, some missing. The sample contains 180,000 or so clones, around 87% of which appear only once. Specimen: PBMCs. Every receptor here comes from a woman aged 25 to 39 in good health and CMV-seronegative.

This chain connects TRBV5-4 to TRBJ1-2; TRBD1 matches 7 bases. Germline-derived CDR1 and CDR2 are SGHNT and YYREEE (reference sequence). Unmatched junction bases numbered 6, after V lost 0 bases and J lost 4 bases. The CDR3 runs to 15 residues. The CDR3 spells CASSLDQGEIYGYTF. DNA for the CDR3: TGTGCCAGCAGCTTGGATCAGGGGGAGATCTATGGCTACACCTTC.

V usage is TRBV5-4 and J usage is TRBJ1-5; D gene unclear. The V gene lost 5 bases and the J gene lost 4 bases, with 10 bases spanning the gap. From germline, CDR1 is SGHNT and CDR2 YYREEE (reference sequence). The CDR3 has 13 amino acids. This CDR3 is CASRGGPNQPQHF. CDR3 DNA sequence: TGTGCCAGCAGAGGAGGACCGAATCAGCCCCAGCATTTT. Complete variable domain (other parts from reference TRBV5-4 and TRBJ1-5): ETGVTQSPTHLIKTRGQQVTLRCSSQSGHNTVSWYQQALGQGPQFIFQYYREEENGRGNFPPRFSGLQFPNYSSELNVNALELDDSALYLCASRGGPNQPQHFGDGTRLSIL.

The chain links TRBV10-3 to TRBJ1-6; TRBD1 might be the D (5 bases). Germline values: CDR1 ENHRY, CDR2 SYGVKD. There are 15 residues in the CDR3. The germline V and J ends were trimmed by 6 bases and 4 bases, with 13 bases remaining between them. The CDR3 loop is CAIRLATDYNSPLHF. DNA of the CDR3: TGTGCCATCAGACTTGCGACAGATTATAATTCACCCCTCCACTTT.

This rearrangement joins TRBV25-1 to TRBJ2-1, with D possibly matching TRBD1 (6 bases). Trimming pared 1 base from V and 9 bases from J, leaving 16 bases between. This CDR3 has 15 amino acids. Germline assignment: CDR1 MGHDK and CDR2 SYGVNS. Written as DNA, the CDR3 is TGTGCCAGCAGTGAATCTCGCAGGGGAATTGGTGAGCAGTTCTTC. Translating it yields CASSESRRGIGEQFF.

V usage is TRBV18 and J usage is TRBJ2-2, with D tentatively TRBD1 (5 bases). From germline, CDR1 is KGHSH and CDR2 LQKENI. The V end lost 3 bases, the J end lost 5 bases, and 16 bases lay between the germline ends. This CDR3 has 16 residues. The CDR3 bases are TGTGCCAGCTCACCTATGGGTCAGGGCGAGACCGGGGAGCTGTTTTTT. Its protein is CASSPMGQGETGELFF.

CDR3: CAGRQGLFEKLFF. In nucleotides, the CDR3 is TGTGCCGGAAGACAGGGACTTTTTGAAAAACTGTTTTTT. The gene calls are TRBV6-1 and TRBJ1-4; TRBD1 aligns across 7 bases. The CDR3 loop spans 13 amino acids. Trimming at V came to 11 bases and at J to 7 bases, leaving 10 bases not matched to a gene. Germline V gene lookup returns CDR1 MNHNS and CDR2 SASEGT.

The chain employs TRBV6-6 and TRBJ2-2, with 9 bases matching TRBD1. Germline CDR1 and CDR2: MNHNY and SVGAGI (reference sequence). V lost 7 bases and J lost 6; bases outside the gene matches: 9. The CDR3 is 15 amino acids. CDR3 nucleotides: TGTGCCAGCACCCGGGACAGGGTCCCACCCGGGGAGCTGTTTTTT. Translated, it gives CASTRDRVPPGELFF.

J is TRBJ2-3 and V is TRBV2; the D is unclear. CDR1 is SNHLY and CDR2 is FYNNEI in the germline V gene. The CDR3 covers 11 residues. V lost 7 bases, J lost 0 bases, and 2 bases lay in between. CDR3 coding DNA: TGTGCCAGCATAAGCACAGATACGCAGTATTTT. It yields the protein CASISTDTQYF.

V usage is TRBV27 and J usage is TRBJ1-2; 7 nucleotides agree with TRBD1. CDR3 length: 14 amino acids. The J segment lost 7 bases and the V segment lost 5 bases, leaving 10 bases of the junction unmatched. Germline CDR1 reads MNHEY; CDR2 reads SMNVEV (reference sequence). CDR3 residues: CASSDGGRGVGYTF. CDR3 in DNA: TGTGCCAGCAGTGATGGGGGCAGGGGGGTTGGCTACACCTTC.

This chain uses TRBV5-6 with TRBJ1-2; TRBD1 agrees at 9 bases. The CDR3 extends over 14 amino acids. Trimming took 3 bases from V and 7 from J; bases not matched to a gene: 7. Germline assignment: CDR1 SGHDT and CDR2 YYEEEE. The CDR3 reads CASSSGTGSFGYTF. The CDR3 bases are TGTGCCAGCAGCTCCGGGACAGGGAGTTTTGGCTACACCTTC.

The chain uses TRBV7-9 and TRBJ1-2; weak D call: TRBD1 (5 bases). The CDR3 length is 12 residues. Germline V gene lookup returns CDR1 SEHNR and CDR2 FQNEAQ (reference sequence). The CDR3 DNA reads as TGTATCCAGGGTTCGGTTTTGGAAGGCTACACCTTC. This sequence encodes CIQGSVLEGYTF.